One and the same sample provided the 10 T cell receptor beta chains below, sequenced in a study of cytomegalovirus exposure and HLA in healthy donors. The PCR was carried out with 60 Vbeta primers and 13 Jbeta primers. TCRdb keeps only in-frame clones here, not all; method: immunoSEQ multiplex PCR. This table holds roughly 150,000 clones, around 73% found once. Sequenced input: PBMCs. The receptors come from a male donor in good health and CMV-seronegative.

The chain recombines TRBV9 with TRBJ2-1; D is possibly TRBD2 (6 bases). CDR1 and CDR2 (germline): SGDLS, YYNGEE. This CDR3 comprises 13 residues. The V end was cut by 0 bases, the J end by 6 bases, with 7 bases between. In nucleotides, the CDR3 is TGTGCCAGCAGCGTAGGCGGGGTCAATGAGCAGTTCTTC. Translation: CASSVGGVNEQFF. Full variable domain (outside the CDR3, taken from reference TRBV9 and TRBJ2-1): DSGVTQTPKHLITATGQRVTLRCSPRSGDLSVYWYQQSLDQGLQFLIQYYNGEERAKGNILERFSAQQFPDLHSELNLSSLELGDSALYFCASSVGGVNEQFFGPGTRLTVL.

This clone was observed a single time. This chain joins TRBV5-1 and TRBJ2-7; TRBD1 matches at 9 bases. Germline V gene sequence: CDR1 SGHRS, CDR2 YFSETQ. The CDR3 extends over 15 amino acids. V was clipped by 4 bases and J by 0 bases; unmatched bases: 5. CDR3 sequence (DNA): TGCGCCAGCAGCCCGGGACAGGGACTCTCCTACGAGCAGTACTTC. Encoded protein: CASSPGQGLSYEQYF. Using reference TRBV5-1 and TRBJ2-7 for the parts outside the CDR3, the full variable domain is KAGVTQTPRYLIKTRGQQVTLSCSPISGHRSVSWYQQTPGQGLQFLFEYFSETQRNKGNFPGRFSGRQFSNSRSEMNVSTLELGDSALYLCASSPGQGLSYEQYFGPGTRLTVT.

This sequence joins TRBV9 and TRBJ1-3; 7 positions match TRBD1. J was trimmed by 3 bases and V by 7 bases; bases with no gene match: 10. This CDR3 contains 15 residues. Germline V gene sequence: CDR1 SGDLS, CDR2 YYNGEE. In DNA, the CDR3 is TGTGCCAGCCGACATGGGGGGACAGATGGAAACACCATATATTTT. Protein product: CASRHGGTDGNTIYF. The whole variable domain, filled in from reference TRBV9 and TRBJ1-3, reads DSGVTQTPKHLITATGQRVTLRCSPRSGDLSVYWYQQSLDQGLQFLIQYYNGEERAKGNILERFSAQQFPDLHSELNLSSLELGDSALYFCASRHGGTDGNTIYFGEGSWLTVV.

The J gene is TRBJ1-2, the V gene TRBV4-1; a weak D match, TRBD1 (5 bases). Trimming removed 4 bases from V and 6 bases from J, with 24 bases in between. The CDR3 is 17 residues long. Germline V gives CDR1 MGHRA, CDR2 YSYEKL. DNA for the CDR3: TGCGCCAGCAGCCGGAATTGGGGTGGAGGGGACGGGCATGGCTACACCTTC. Protein sequence: CASSRNWGGGDGHGYTF.

CDR3: CASSRGGNTIYF. CDR3 DNA: TGTGCCAGCAGTAGAGGGGGAAACACCATATATTTT. The genes are TRBV2 and TRBJ1-3; D gene ambiguous. Germline CDR1 is SNHLY and CDR2 is FYNNEI. This CDR3 comprises 12 residues. V was clipped by 5 bases and J by 4 bases, with 6 bases between them.

The chain combines TRBV11-2 with TRBJ2-3; perhaps TRBD2 as D (6 bases). Germline V lookup: CDR1 SGHAT, CDR2 FQNNGV. The CDR3 loop spans 14 amino acids. The V and J ends lost 8 bases and 5 bases respectively, with 17 bases between them. DNA for the CDR3: TGTGCCAGCCGACGGGGCGGGGATCAAGATACGCAGTATTTT. Amino acids: CASRRGGDQDTQYF.

J is TRBJ2-2 and V is TRBV19; a possible D gene is TRBD2 (5 bases). Trimming left V 7 bases short and J 0 bases short, with 21 bases between. CDR3 length equals 18 residues. The germline gives CDR1 LNHDA, CDR2 SQIVND (reference sequence). CDR3: CASINTRNRLTNTGELFF. The CDR3 bases are TGTGCCAGTATCAACACGCGGAACAGACTAACGAACACCGGGGAGCTGTTTTTT.

The V gene is TRBV30, the J gene TRBJ1-2, with 9 bases fitting TRBD1. Germline V gene data show CDR1 as GTSNPN and CDR2 as SVGIG (reference sequence). The trim removed 3 bases at V and 6 bases at J, leaving 8 bases unmatched. CDR3 size: 14 residues. The DNA for the CDR3 is TGTGCCTGGAGGACAAACAGGGGGCGAGATGGCTACACCTTC. This translates into CAWRTNRGRDGYTF.

The chain is built from TRBV7-2 and TRBJ1-3; no clear D gene. Trimming pared 0 bases from V and 5 bases from J, leaving 8 bases between. The CDR3 runs 14 residues. From germline, CDR1 is SGHTA and CDR2 FQGNSA. The CDR3 coding sequence is TGTGCCAGCAGCTTAGCCTATCGTCGAAACACCATATATTTT. Protein sequence: CASSLAYRRNTIYF.

CDR3 DNA: TGTGCCAGCTCACCTCTCCAGGGTAATGGAAACACCATATATTTT. Translated: CASSPLQGNGNTIYF. The chain carries TRBV18 and TRBJ1-3; a weak D match, TRBD1 (5 bases). Germline CDR1 is KGHSH and CDR2 is LQKENI. This CDR3 has 15 residues. With 3 bases removed from V and 3 bases from J, the gap between germline ends came to 12 bases.